The present T cell receptor beta chain was sequenced within a study of T cell repertoires in cytomegalovirus infection. The CDR3 extends over 18 amino acids. From germline, CDR1 is SGHTA and CDR2 FQGNSA. With V trimmed by 0 bases and J by 6 bases, 15 bases remained unmatched. This clonotype was seen a few times. TCRdb reprocessed the reads with MiXCR, giving one entry per CDR3 protein. The table includes under 200,000 distinct CDR3 sequences, approximately 17% detected once. This sequence was found in a human donor in good health (CMV status not recorded). Some clones in this sample may be carry-over from other donors' samples. The sequencing sample was made of CD8+ T cells from PBMCs. The chain combines TRBV7-2 with TRBJ2-5, with TRBD1 matching over 8 bases. CDR3 bases: TGTGCCAGCAGCTTAGCATACGCGGAGGACAGGGCTAAACAGACCCAGTACTTC. Protein sequence: CASSLAYAEDRAKQTQYF.